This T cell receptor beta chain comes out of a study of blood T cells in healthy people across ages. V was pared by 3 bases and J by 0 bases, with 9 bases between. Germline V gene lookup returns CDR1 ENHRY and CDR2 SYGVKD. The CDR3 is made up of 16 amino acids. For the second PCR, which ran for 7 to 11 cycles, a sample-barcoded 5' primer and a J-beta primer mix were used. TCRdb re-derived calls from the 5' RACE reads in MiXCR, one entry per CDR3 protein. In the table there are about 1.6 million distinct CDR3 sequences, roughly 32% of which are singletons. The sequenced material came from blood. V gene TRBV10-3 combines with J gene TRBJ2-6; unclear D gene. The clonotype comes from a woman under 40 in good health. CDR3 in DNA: TGTGCCATCAGTGATGAAAGTCTCTCTGGGGCCAACGTCCTGACTTTC. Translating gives CAISDESLSGANVLTF.